The rows below give T cell receptor beta chains drawn from one sample of a study of blood T cell repertoires in COVID-19. TCRdb keeps only in-frame clones here, not all; method: immunoSEQ multiplex PCR. The table shows more than 200,000 clones, with roughly 80% occurring only once. Material for sequencing was peripheral blood. All receptors derive from a woman aged 40 to 55 with active or convalescent COVID-19. The CDR3 runs from the conserved cysteine through the conserved F or W. Fields, in order: D gene, clone size, J gene, V gene, CDR3 DNA, CDR3 protein. The D gene is left open where the match is weak. The size field is filled for only some rows; it gives once, few, many or a size class.

D: TRBD1
size: .
J: TRBJ2-2
V: TRBV4-1
DNA: TGCGCCAGCAGCCATAATATTGGACAGGGCAAGATTGGGGACACCGGGGAGCTGTTTTTT
CDR3: CASSHNIGQGKIGDTGELFF

D: .
size: .
J: TRBJ1-2
V: TRBV28
DNA: TGTGCCAGCAGTTTATTCCAAAACTATGGCTACACCTTC
CDR3: CASSLFQNYGYTF

D: .
size: .
J: TRBJ1-3
V: TRBV24-1
DNA: TGTGCCACCAGTGAACATAGAGGACTGCTATATTTT
CDR3: CATSEHRGLLYF

D: .
size: .
J: TRBJ2-3
V: TRBV30
DNA: TGTGCCTGGACCCGGTTTACGAACACAGATACGCAGTATTTT
CDR3: CAWTRFTNTDTQYF

D: .
size: .
J: TRBJ2-1
V: TRBV2
DNA: TGTGCCAGCACGTATCCGGGACTCTCTTGGGGGGACAATGAGCAGTTCTTC
CDR3: CASTYPGLSWGDNEQFF

D: .
size: .
J: TRBJ1-1
V: TRBV5-1
DNA: TGCGCCAGCAGCACACCCGTATCGGGGAACACTGAAGCTTTCTTT
CDR3: CASSTPVSGNTEAFF

D: .
size: .
J: TRBJ1-2
V: TRBV5-6
DNA: TGTGCCAGCAGCTTGTTGGGCCGCCCCTATGGCTACACCTTC
CDR3: CASSLLGRPYGYTF

D: .
size: .
J: TRBJ1-5
V: TRBV4-2
DNA: TGTGCCAGCAGCCAAGATATTGATCAGCCCCAGCATTTT
CDR3: CASSQDIDQPQHF

D: TRBD1
size: .
J: TRBJ1-1
V: TRBV2
DNA: TGTGCCAGCAGTGAATTGAGACAGGGCGTCACTGAAGCTTTCTTT
CDR3: CASSELRQGVTEAFF

D: TRBD1
size: .
J: TRBJ2-1
V: TRBV6-5
DNA: TGTGCCAGCAGGGCCGGGACAGGGGGTAGGAATGAGCAGTTCTTC
CDR3: CASRAGTGGRNEQFF

D: TRBD1
size: .
J: TRBJ1-2
V: TRBV24-1
DNA: TGTGCCACCAGTGCCTCCTACAGGGGAAGGAACTATGGCTACACCTTC
CDR3: CATSASYRGRNYGYTF

D: TRBD1
size: .
J: TRBJ1-1
V: TRBV29-1
DNA: TGCAGCCAAACACAGGGGGGGGTTGAAGCTTTCTTT
CDR3: CSQTQGGVEAFF

D: .
size: few
J: TRBJ2-5
V: TRBV19
DNA: TGTGCCAGTGGACCCTGGGGCGAGACCCAGTACTTC
CDR3: CASGPWGETQYF

D: .
size: once
J: TRBJ2-1
V: TRBV19
DNA: TGTGCCAGTAAGGGCGGGGGCCCCTACAATGAGCAGTTCTTC
CDR3: CASKGGGPYNEQFF

D: TRBD1
size: .
J: TRBJ2-5
V: TRBV5-4
DNA: TGTGCCAGCAGCCCCCCCCGGACAGGGGACAGAGAGACCCAGTACTTC
CDR3: CASSPPRTGDRETQYF

D: TRBD1
size: .
J: TRBJ1-2
V: TRBV2
DNA: TGTGCCAGCAGAAAAACAGGGGGCGTAGGAATCTATGGCTACACCTTC
CDR3: CASRKTGGVGIYGYTF

D: TRBD1
size: .
J: TRBJ1-2
V: TRBV11-2
DNA: TGTGCCAGCAGCCCGGGACAGGGGTATGGCTACACCTTC
CDR3: CASSPGQGYGYTF

D: .
size: few
J: TRBJ1-4
V: TRBV13
DNA: TGTGCCAGCAGCCTTCGCTACCGGGCAACTAATGAAAAACTGTTTTTT
CDR3: CASSLRYRATNEKLFF

D: .
size: .
J: TRBJ1-2
V: TRBV11-2
DNA: TGTGCCAGCAGCGTACAGGGCAACTATGGCTACACCTTC
CDR3: CASSVQGNYGYTF

D: TRBD1
size: .
J: TRBJ1-1
V: TRBV28
DNA: TGTGCCAGCAGTTTGGGACAGGGGGAGGACACTGAAGCTTTCTTT
CDR3: CASSLGQGEDTEAFF

D: TRBD1
size: .
J: TRBJ1-1
V: TRBV10-2
DNA: TGCGCCAGCAGAACAGGAACCCGACAGGGGAACACTGAAGCTTTCTTT
CDR3: CASRTGTRQGNTEAFF

D: .
size: .
J: TRBJ1-2
V: TRBV3-1/TRBV3-2
DNA: TGTGCCAGCAGCCAAGTGCGGGGGCTGAATGGCTACACCTTC
CDR3: CASSQVRGLNGYTF

D: .
size: .
J: TRBJ1-5
V: TRBV27
DNA: TGTGCCAGCAGTTTCCTAAATCAGCCCCAGCATTTT
CDR3: CASSFLNQPQHF

D: .
size: .
J: TRBJ2-5
V: TRBV5-1
DNA: TGCGCCAGCAGCTTGGCCTCTGGGAGCGAGACCCAGTACTTC
CDR3: CASSLASGSETQYF

D: .
size: once
J: TRBJ1-1
V: TRBV9
DNA: TGTGCCAGCAGCGTAGGTGTGGGGCAGAACACTGAAGCTTTCTTT
CDR3: CASSVGVGQNTEAFF

D: .
size: .
J: TRBJ1-2
V: TRBV6-1
DNA: TGTGCCAGCAGTCCTCTGGACTCGTTAGGCTACACCTTC
CDR3: CASSPLDSLGYTF

D: TRBD1
size: .
J: TRBJ1-1
V: TRBV11-2
DNA: TGTGCCAGCAGCCTGGACAGGGACACTGAAGCTTTCTTT
CDR3: CASSLDRDTEAFF

D: .
size: .
J: TRBJ1-2
V: TRBV3-1/TRBV3-2
DNA: TGTGCCAGCAGCAACCGGGACACTAGAAACTATGGCTACACCTTC
CDR3: CASSNRDTRNYGYTF

D: .
size: .
J: TRBJ2-7
V: TRBV12-3/TRBV12-4
DNA: TGTGCCAGCAGTTTCGAAGGGGCCGAGCAGTACTTC
CDR3: CASSFEGAEQYF

D: .
size: few
J: TRBJ1-6
V: TRBV14
DNA: TGTGCCAGCAGCCAAGCGTCTTGGGCAGCCTCACCCCTCCACTTT
CDR3: CASSQASWAASPLHF

D: TRBD2
size: .
J: TRBJ2-1
V: TRBV28
DNA: TGTGCCAGCAGGCGAACTACTAGCGGGGGGTACAATGAGCAGTTCTTC
CDR3: CASRRTTSGGYNEQFF

D: TRBD2
size: .
J: TRBJ2-3
V: TRBV24-1
DNA: TGTGCCACCAGTGATGCGGCGGGGGGGCCCGGAGATACGCAGTATTTT
CDR3: CATSDAAGGPGDTQYF

D: TRBD2
size: .
J: TRBJ2-5
V: TRBV3-1/TRBV3-2
DNA: TGTGCCAGCACGACGACTAGCGGGTACATGTGGACCCAGTACTTC
CDR3: CASTTTSGYMWTQYF

D: TRBD1
size: .
J: TRBJ1-1
V: TRBV6-5
DNA: TGTGCCAGCAATCCAATAGGGACAGCGAACACTGAAGCTTTCTTT
CDR3: CASNPIGTANTEAFF

D: .
size: .
J: TRBJ2-3
V: TRBV5-1
DNA: TGCGCCAGCAAGCGGGACAGGAGCACAGATACGCAGTATTTT
CDR3: CASKRDRSTDTQYF